The 24 T cell receptor beta chains below come from one sample, sequenced in a study of CD8+ T cells in alopecia areata (dated by TCRdb to 2017 to 2018). The time point label, as the study defines it: baseline before oral tofacitinib. Library preparation was by the immunoSEQ multiplex PCR assay. RNA was extracted from all samples and reverse transcribed into cDNA as template for TCR sequencing. The table comes from immuneACCESS by way of TCRdb, which keeps in-frame sequences with V and J called. Part of the clones is missing from these tables; in studies checked, under half for an unresolved V gene and the rest for unknown reasons. Recorded for this sample are more than 200,000 clones; under 70% of them occurred a single time. Approximately 1.2% of the sample goes to the ten largest clones. Here the sequenced sample was CD4+ T cells sorted from blood, taken at week 0. These receptors were taken from a human donor with alopecia areata.

The CDR3 DNA sequence: TGTGCCTGGAGTACCTCTGGGGCCAACGTCCTGACTTTC. It encodes CAWSTSGANVLTF. V gene TRBV30 combines with J gene TRBJ2-6; the D is unclear. CDR3 size: 13 residues. Per the germline V gene, CDR1 is GTSNPN and CDR2 is SVGIG (reference sequence). V lost 2 bases and J lost 0, with 2 bases in between.

This clone has just a few counts. This chain connects TRBV10-2 to TRBJ2-7, with D possibly being TRBD2 (5 bases). The CDR3 length is 13 residues. Trimming removed 4 bases at V and 2 bases at J, with 9 bases between. Germline-derived CDR1 and CDR2 are WSHSY and SAAADI. In DNA form, the CDR3 reads TGCGCCAGCAGTGCGGGGATGGCCTACGAGCAGTACTTC. It specifies CASSAGMAYEQYF.

This clone was recorded a few times. This chain links TRBV29-1 with TRBJ2-3; 13 nucleotides align to TRBD2. Germline lookup yields CDR1 SQVTM and CDR2 ANQGSEA. V lost 0 bases to trimming and J lost 4 bases; unmatched junction nucleotides: 4. The CDR3 covers 16 residues. The CDR3 loop reads CSVEDLLAGGADTQYF. The CDR3 region has the DNA TGCAGCGTTGAAGACCTACTAGCGGGGGGGGCAGATACGCAGTATTTT.

The chain recombines TRBV20-1 with TRBJ2-5; no reliable D call. Germline V gene lookup returns CDR1 DFQATT and CDR2 SNEGSKA (reference sequence). With 5 bases removed from V and 5 bases from J, the gap between germline ends came to 9 bases. The CDR3 sequence is 11 residues long. The CDR3 loop is CSAVRGETQYF. For the CDR3, the DNA is TGCAGTGCTGTTCGAGGCGAGACCCAGTACTTC.

The genes are TRBV7-2 and TRBJ2-4; D remains ambiguous. Looked up from germline, CDR1 is SGHTA and CDR2 is FQGNSA. V gave up 3 bases and J gave up 7 bases, with 13 bases separating them. The CDR3 covers 14 residues. As DNA, the CDR3 is TGTGCCAGCAGCTTGGTGAGCCTGGGTAACATTCAGTACTTC. Its translation: CASSLVSLGNIQYF. The variable domain in full, completed from reference TRBV7-2 and TRBJ2-4, reads GAGVSQSPSNKVTEKGKDVELRCDPISGHTALYWYRQSLGQGLEFLIYFQGNSAPDKSGLPSDRFSAERTGGSVSTLTIQRTQQEDSAVYLCASSLVSLGNIQYFGAGTRLSVL.

This chain links TRBV30 with TRBJ1-1; D remains unclear. Germline V CDR1 and CDR2: GTSNPN, SVGIG (reference sequence). The CDR3 extends over 15 amino acids. Trimming took 3 bases from V and 3 from J, leaving 17 bases between them. The CDR3 reads CAWSLGLIRDTEAFF. For the CDR3, the DNA is TGTGCCTGGAGCTTAGGGCTGATAAGGGACACTGAAGCTTTCTTT.

This clone was seen more than once but under ten times. The V call is TRBV19, the J call TRBJ1-2; possible D gene TRBD1, 6 bases. The germline V gene has CDR1 LNHDA and CDR2 SQIVND (reference sequence). There are 13 residues in the CDR3. V was trimmed by 9 bases and J by 1 base, leaving 12 bases between them. This CDR3 is CASSTGLNYGYTF. The CDR3 region has the DNA TGTGCCAGCTCTACAGGGCTTAACTATGGCTACACCTTC.

This chain joins TRBV29-1 and TRBJ2-6; D is perhaps TRBD1 or TRBD2 (5 bases each). CDR1 and CDR2 (germline): SQVTM, ANQGSEA. This CDR3 is built from 14 residues. Deletions cut 3 bases from V and 2 bases from J, with 8 bases between. In nucleotides, the CDR3 is TGCAGCGTTGAGGGGACGGCTGGGGCCAACGTCCTGACTTTC. It encodes CSVEGTAGANVLTF.

V gene TRBV30 combines with J gene TRBJ1-1; 7 bases are shared with TRBD1. The ends lost 7 bases at V and 8 bases at J; junction bases unmatched: 13. Germline CDR1 and CDR2: GTSNPN and SVGIG (reference sequence). The CDR3 runs 13 residues. In nucleotides, the CDR3 is TGTGCCTACCAAAGTCAGGGGGGAAACGAAGCTTTCTTT. This sequence encodes CAYQSQGGNEAFF.

The V call is TRBV5-4, the J call TRBJ2-7; TRBD1 aligns across 7 bases. The J segment lost 3 bases and the V segment lost 3 bases, leaving 18 bases of the junction unmatched. CDR3 length: 18 residues. Germline V gives CDR1 SGHNT, CDR2 YYREEE (reference sequence). CDR3 DNA sequence: TGTGCCAGCAGCTCGATACCTGGACAGGTCTCAATCGGCTACGAGCAGTACTTC. Translated: CASSSIPGQVSIGYEQYF.

This clone turned up a few times. The same CDR3 can be traced to other DNA sequences in this sample. The rearrangement links TRBV5-1 to TRBJ2-7, with a tentative D call TRBD1 (5 bases). This CDR3 contains 12 residues. With 0 bases removed from V and 4 bases from J, the gap between germline ends came to 5 bases. Germline-derived CDR1 and CDR2 are SGHRS and YFSETQ. Here the CDR3 DNA reads TGCGCCAGCAGCTTGGGACAGTACGAGCAGTACTTC. This sequence encodes CASSLGQYEQYF.

This clone was detected a few times. The rearrangement joins TRBV5-4 to TRBJ2-3, with TRBD2 as a possible D gene (5 bases). Germline lookup yields CDR1 SGHNT and CDR2 YYREEE (reference sequence). Trimming removed 4 bases at V and 0 bases at J, with 6 bases between. The CDR3 is 13 residues long. The CDR3, as DNA: TGTGCCAGCAGCGAGGGTAGCACAGATACGCAGTATTTT. Protein: CASSEGSTDTQYF.

This rearrangement joins TRBV29-1 to TRBJ2-3; no reliable D call. Deletions cut 3 bases from V and 5 bases from J, with 6 bases between. The length of the CDR3 is 11 residues. CDR1 is SQVTM and CDR2 is ANQGSEA in the germline V gene. The CDR3 protein is CSVDLGDTQYF. As DNA, the CDR3 is TGCAGCGTTGATCTGGGAGATACGCAGTATTTT.

V usage is TRBV30 and J usage is TRBJ1-5; a possible D gene is TRBD1 (6 bases). The CDR3 is 13 residues long. Trimming cost V 5 bases and J 2 bases, with 10 bases left between them. Germline CDR1 GTSNPN, CDR2 SVGIG (reference sequence). Written as DNA, the CDR3 is TGTGCCTGGGCAGGGGTTGGCAATCAGCCCCAGCATTTT. This sequence encodes CAWAGVGNQPQHF.

The gene calls are TRBV6-5 and TRBJ1-5; 7 bases align to TRBD1. Germline values: CDR1 MNHEY, CDR2 SVGAGI. The V segment lost 6 bases and the J segment 7 bases; nucleotides outside the gene matches: 9. The CDR3 has 14 residues. The CDR3 reads CASRPTGKWQPQHF. In DNA, the CDR3 is TGTGCCAGCAGGCCGACAGGGAAGTGGCAGCCCCAGCATTTT.

About this clone: The sample has other DNA sequences that encode this CDR3 too. This chain links TRBV29-1 with TRBJ1-1, with a weak D call TRBD1 (5 bases). Germline V lookup: CDR1 SQVTM, CDR2 ANQGSEA. This CDR3 contains 12 residues. With 2 bases removed from V and 1 base from J, the gap between germline ends came to 5 bases. For the CDR3, the DNA is TGCAGCGTTGAAAGGGGGAACACTGAAGCTTTCTTT. It translates to CSVERGNTEAFF.

The chain employs TRBV29-1 and TRBJ2-1; D is perhaps TRBD2 (5 bases). From germline, CDR1 is SQVTM and CDR2 ANQGSEA. This CDR3 spans 13 amino acids. CDR3: CVVADGGSTEQFF. DNA for the CDR3: TGCGTGGTCGCGGACGGAGGTAGTACTGAGCAGTTCTTC.

This rearrangement joins TRBV5-1 to TRBJ2-7; D gene uncertain. With 0 bases removed from V and 2 bases from J, the gap between germline ends came to 12 bases. Germline V lookup: CDR1 SGHRS, CDR2 YFSETQ. There are 15 residues in the CDR3. Here the CDR3 DNA reads TGCGCCAGCAGCTTGGGGCGTCATTTGACCTACGAGCAGTACTTC. Residues: CASSLGRHLTYEQYF.

This clone was observed once. The chain couples TRBV5-4 to TRBJ2-1, with D possibly matching TRBD1 (6 bases). Germline CDR1 reads SGHNT; CDR2 reads YYREEE (reference sequence). Deletions cut 5 bases from V and 6 bases from J, with 12 bases between. This CDR3 is 13 amino acids long. The CDR3 loop reads CASRRGQLNEQFF. Here the CDR3 DNA reads TGTGCCAGCAGGCGCGGACAGCTCAATGAGCAGTTCTTC.

The chain employs TRBV27 and TRBJ2-7; the match to TRBD1 covers 8 bases. CDR1 and CDR2 (germline): MNHEY, SMNVEV (reference sequence). The junction had 9 bases not matched to a gene; V was cut back by 6 bases and J by 5 bases. The CDR3 has 14 amino acids. The CDR3 DNA sequence: TGTGCCAGCAGACCAGGACAGGGTCCCCACGAGCAGTACTTC. Its protein is CASRPGQGPHEQYF.

Only a few counts were recorded for this clone. The chain couples TRBV29-1 to TRBJ1-4, with 7 bases matching TRBD1. The CDR3 is 12 residues long. V gave up 7 bases and J gave up 8 bases; unmatched junction bases: 7. Per germline, CDR1 SQVTM and CDR2 ANQGSEA. CDR3 sequence: CSAEGAGEKLFF. The DNA for the CDR3 is TGCAGCGCTGAGGGGGCTGGGGAAAAACTGTTTTTT.

The rearrangement uses TRBV5-1 and TRBJ1-1; no reliable D call. The CDR3 sequence is 14 residues long. The germline V gene encodes CDR1 SGHRS and CDR2 YFSETQ. V gave up 0 bases and J gave up 4 bases, with 10 bases separating them. The CDR3 DNA reads TGCGCCAGCAGCTTGGACGTACGGGTCACTGAAGCTTTCTTT. This translates into CASSLDVRVTEAFF.

The J gene is TRBJ2-5, the V gene TRBV2; 11 bases map to TRBD2. The CDR3 spans 14 residues. With 10 bases clipped from V and 0 bases from J, the junction kept 4 bases outside the gene matches. The germline gives CDR1 SNHLY, CDR2 FYNNEI. The CDR3 sequence: CATPGLADQETQYF. In DNA, the CDR3 is TGTGCCACCCCGGGACTAGCGGACCAAGAGACCCAGTACTTC.

This sequence joins TRBV9 and TRBJ2-3; 7 bases match TRBD2. CDR1 SGDLS and CDR2 YYNGEE come from the germline V gene. J was trimmed by 1 base and V by 4 bases; bases with no gene match: 6. The CDR3 covers 15 residues. Here the CDR3 DNA reads TGTGCCAGCAGCCCAAGCGGGGTCCGCACAGATACGCAGTATTTT. Its protein is CASSPSGVRTDTQYF.